Sequencing of this T cell receptor beta chain was carried out in a study of shared clonotypes between healthy human individuals. Study in general: Per donor, CD8 memory used one plate, CD8 naive used two, CD4 memory used three and CD4 naive used three.

Germline V gene data show CDR1 as SGHRS and CDR2 as YFSETQ. V was pared by 4 bases and J by 3 bases, with 6 bases of the junction left unmatched. The CDR3 runs to 15 residues. Clones were sequenced by immunoSEQ multiplex PCR, and TCRdb holds only the in-frame ones, with some missing. Seen here are about 1 million clones, 70% to 80% observed once, and the top ten hold approximately 1.5%. Each of the donors was a healthy adult who was HIV-negative and had not had a recent acute infection or vaccination. The investigators split CD4+ cells into a CD45RA+ naive subset and a CD45RA-negative memory subset. This sequence originates from a man between 18 and 29 years old in good health. The specimen sequenced was memory CD4+ T cells sorted from blood. Subset denoted: CD45RA-negative fraction. The chain has TRBV5-1 and TRBJ2-5; 10 positions match TRBD1. The CDR3 reads CASSHRTGGEETQYF. CDR3 DNA sequence: TGCGCCAGCAGCCATCGGACAGGGGGTGAAGAGACCCAGTACTTC.